Shown below are 2 T cell receptor beta chains from a single sample sequenced in a study of T-cell memory formation after mild COVID-19 (dated by TCRdb to the early 2020s). Libraries were made using 5' RACE. TCRdb names Illumina NovaSeq 6000 as the instrument used. TCRdb reran the public reads through fastp at Q25 and MiXCR, keeping productive beta chains. One record per CDR3 amino acid sequence lists the most common genes and DNA. The sample table holds 350,000 to 550,000 distinct CDR3 sequences, of which over 15% were seen once. The top ten clones comprise about 22% of the sample. Sequencing was carried out using PBMCs or a T cell subset sorted from them (not recorded which). These receptors were taken from a man between 18 and 29 years old who had mild COVID-19 (a few samples of this study predate the infection). The sample titles of this study are shuffled in the database, so cell type and time point are left out; the donor was told from shared clones.

V and J are TRBV28 and TRBJ2-7, with a weak D call TRBD2 (6 bases). From germline, CDR1 is MDHEN and CDR2 SYDVKM. This CDR3 is built from 12 residues. Trimming cost V 6 bases and J 3 bases, with 9 bases left between them. The CDR3 nucleotides read TGTGCCAGCAGCCCGGGGGTCTACGAGCAGTACGTC. It encodes CASSPGVYEQYV.

V is TRBV28 and J is TRBJ1-5; the D gene is possibly TRBD1 (6 bases). Germline values: CDR1 MDHEN, CDR2 SYDVKM. V lost 6 bases, J lost 2 bases, and 26 bases lay in between. This CDR3 contains 19 residues. Written as DNA, the CDR3 is TGTGCCAGCAGCCGAGACAGGTCCCCGGGGTATATGGGCAATCAGCCCCAGCATTTT. Amino acid sequence: CASSRDRSPGYMGNQPQHF.